This is a list of T cell receptor beta chains from one sample in a study of cytomegalovirus exposure and HLA in healthy donors. Some clones are missing from TCRdb's copy, which holds only in-frame ones; the method was immunoSEQ multiplex PCR. The sample contains some 150,000 clones, approximately 86% of which appear only once. Sequenced material: PBMCs. The receptors stem from a woman between 18 and 29 years old in good health and CMV-seropositive. CDR3s include the opening cysteine and the closing phenylalanine or tryptophan. The order of the fields is J gene, V gene, clone size, D gene, CDR3 DNA, CDR3 protein. The D gene is left open where the match is weak. Only some rows state a clone size, as once, few, many or a class for expanded clones.

>TRBJ1-1|TRBV19|NA|NA
TGTGCCAGTACTTGGCGGGCCTCACTCGAAGCTTTCTTT
CASTWRASLEAFF
>TRBJ1-1|TRBV6-6|NA|NA
TGTGCCAGCAGGCTTACAGAGGAAGCTTTCTTT
CASRLTEEAFF
>TRBJ1-6|TRBV4-2|NA|TRBD1
TGTGCCAGCAGCCAAGGGCCTACCCGGGACAGGGAAGGATCACCCCTCCACTTT
CASSQGPTRDREGSPLHF
>TRBJ2-5|TRBV6-5|NA|NA
TGTGCCAGCAGTTACGGGAGAGGCCGAGAGACCCAGTACTTC
CASSYGRGRETQYF
>TRBJ1-2|TRBV19|NA|TRBD1
TGTGCCAGTACCAACCCACTGTGGACAGGGTTCTATGGCTACACCTTC
CASTNPLWTGFYGYTF
>TRBJ1-2|TRBV6-5|few|TRBD1
TGTGCCAGCACCCGGGACAGCTACTATGGCTACACCTTC
CASTRDSYYGYTF
>TRBJ1-3|TRBV27|NA|NA
TGTGCCAGCTGGGCGGGAGCTGGAAACACCATATATTTT
CASWAGAGNTIYF
>TRBJ2-7|TRBV27|NA|NA
TGTGCCAGCAGTTTATCGACTCAGGGGGGATACGAGCAGTACTTC
CASSLSTQGGYEQYF
>TRBJ2-7|TRBV5-6|few|TRBD2
TGTGCCAGCAGCTTGATGTCTAGCGGGGCTCGGGAGCAGTACTTC
CASSLMSSGAREQYF
>TRBJ2-4|TRBV7-2|NA|TRBD1
TGTGCCAGCAGCCCAGGACAGGGGAGCACCATTCAGTACTTC
CASSPGQGSTIQYF
>TRBJ2-2|TRBV6-5|NA|NA
TGTGCCAGCAGTTACTCGCCAGGGGTCACCGGGGAGCTGTTTTTT
CASSYSPGVTGELFF
>TRBJ1-1|TRBV19|once|NA
TGTGCCAGTAGTATGTCTATCAGGGCACTCAACACTGAAGCTTTCTTT
CASSMSIRALNTEAFF
>TRBJ2-2|TRBV4-1|NA|TRBD2
TGCGCCAGCAGCCAAGAGAAGCGGGGACGGGGTAACACCGGGGAGCTGTTTTTT
CASSQEKRGRGNTGELFF
>TRBJ1-5|TRBV28|NA|NA
TGTGCCAGCAGTCTGGGAGATAGCAATCAGCCCCAGCATTTT
CASSLGDSNQPQHF
>TRBJ2-7|TRBV7-2|NA|TRBD1
TGTGCCAGCAGCTTAGAGCGACAGGGTCACGAGCAGTACTTC
CASSLERQGHEQYF
>TRBJ2-5|TRBV2|NA|TRBD2
TGTGCCAGCCGGGGGGAGGGTCTTAAAGCAGAGACCCAGTACTTC
CASRGEGLKAETQYF
>TRBJ2-7|TRBV6-5|NA|NA
TGTGCCGTCTCCTCGACAGAATACGAGCAGTACTTC
CAVSSTEYEQYF
>TRBJ2-1|TRBV9|NA|TRBD2
TGTGCCAGCAGCGTAGACGGGGGGTTTTCCTACAATGAGCAGTTCTTC
CASSVDGGFSYNEQFF
>TRBJ1-5|TRBV7-9|NA|TRBD1
TGTGCCAGCAGCTCGGGACAGGGAAAGGGCAATCAGCCCCAGCATTTT
CASSSGQGKGNQPQHF
>TRBJ2-7|TRBV28|NA|TRBD1
TGTGCCAGCAGCCCCCCCGGGACAGCGACCTACGAGCAGTACTTC
CASSPPGTATYEQYF
>TRBJ1-1|TRBV6-1|NA|TRBD1
TGTGCCAGCAGTCCGAGGACAGGGTACATCCCTGAAGCTTTCTTT
CASSPRTGYIPEAFF
>TRBJ2-1|TRBV7-7|NA|TRBD2
TGTGCTAGCAGCTTAGCCCCTGCTAGCGGGGAGCAGTTCTTC
CASSLAPASGEQFF
>TRBJ1-1|TRBV2|once|NA
TGTGCCAGCAGTGGTTACGGGGGGACTGAAGCTTTCTTT
CASSGYGGTEAFF
>TRBJ1-5|TRBV7-8|NA|NA
TGTGCCAGCAGCTTAGGAGGACAAGGTCAGCCCCAGCATTTT
CASSLGGQGQPQHF
>TRBJ2-7|TRBV27|NA|NA
TGTGCCAGCAGTTTACGGGCAGGGTACGAGCAGTACTTC
CASSLRAGYEQYF
>TRBJ2-7|TRBV19|NA|TRBD1
TGTGCCAGTAGTACAGGACAGGGTGAAAGCGAGCAGTACTTC
CASSTGQGESEQYF
>TRBJ1-3|TRBV9|NA|NA
TGTGCCAGCAGCGTAGTGGGCGTTGGTGGAAACACCATATATTTT
CASSVVGVGGNTIYF
>TRBJ1-2|TRBV2|NA|NA
TGTGCCAGCAGTGAAGGAAGCTCCTATGGCTACACCTTC
CASSEGSSYGYTF
>TRBJ2-1|TRBV5-6|NA|TRBD2
TGTGCCAGCAGCTTAAATAGCGGGAGTGAGCAGTTCTTC
CASSLNSGSEQFF
>TRBJ2-3|TRBV7-9|NA|TRBD2
TGTGCCAGCAGCGGTCGGAGGGCTAGCGGGGCGTTTGGCGCAGATACGCAGTATTTT
CASSGRRASGAFGADTQYF
>TRBJ2-1|TRBV7-3|once|TRBD2
TGTGCCAGCAGCCGCCCGACTAGCGGGGGTTACAATGAGCAGTTCTTC
CASSRPTSGGYNEQFF
>TRBJ1-1|TRBV29-1|NA|TRBD1
TGCAGCGTTGAAGTGTCCGGGACAGGGAGGTTTTTATGGACTGAAGCTTTCTTT
CSVEVSGTGRFLWTEAFF
>TRBJ2-7|TRBV6-6|NA|NA
TGTGCCAGCAGTTACTCGGCGGGGCCCTCCTACGAGCAGTACTTC
CASSYSAGPSYEQYF
>TRBJ2-1|TRBV9|NA|TRBD2
TGTGCCAGCAGCGTGGGGACTAGCGTAAACAATGAGCAGTTCTTC
CASSVGTSVNNEQFF
>TRBJ1-1|TRBV27|NA|NA
TGTGCCAGCAGTTTAGGCAGTAACACTGAAGCTTTCTTT
CASSLGSNTEAFF
>TRBJ2-7|TRBV2|NA|TRBD1
TGTGCCAGCCGGGACAGGTCCTACGAGCAGTACTTC
CASRDRSYEQYF
>TRBJ1-2|TRBV7-2|once|NA
TGTGCCAGCAGCTTAGACCTCAGGGGAGAAGTTAGCTATGGCTACACCTTC
CASSLDLRGEVSYGYTF
>TRBJ2-7|TRBV19|NA|NA
TGTGCCAGTAGTGGACAGGCGTTGGGACTCTACGAGCAGTACTTC
CASSGQALGLYEQYF
>TRBJ1-2|TRBV21-1|NA|NA
TGTGCCAGCAGCAAGGGGCAGCAGATCCACTCCTATGGCTACACCTTC
CASSKGQQIHSYGYTF
>TRBJ1-2|TRBV6-5|NA|TRBD1
TGTGCCAGCAGTCAGGGGGGAGACTATGGCTACACCTTC
CASSQGGDYGYTF
>TRBJ2-5|TRBV4-1|NA|NA
TGCGCCAGCAGCGGAGGGCCCCCCGGGGAGACCCAGTACTTC
CASSGGPPGETQYF
>TRBJ2-4|TRBV15|NA|TRBD1
TGTGCCACCAGCAGAGATGGGACAGGGGAAAACATTCAGTACTTC
CATSRDGTGENIQYF
>TRBJ2-7|TRBV28|NA|NA
TGTGCCAGCAGTTTAGATAAGGGGTACGAGCAGTACTTC
CASSLDKGYEQYF
>TRBJ2-7|TRBV5-4|NA|NA
TGTGCCAGCAGCTTGGTGCAGCGGAGCTCCTACGAGCAGTACTTC
CASSLVQRSSYEQYF
>TRBJ2-1|TRBV10-1|NA|TRBD2
TGCGCCAGCAGTGGGACTAGCGCCTCTTGGGAGCAGTTCTTC
CASSGTSASWEQFF
>TRBJ2-1|TRBV11-2|NA|TRBD2
TGTGCCAGCAGCTTAGTTCCAGGCGGCGGGGGGATGGACAACAATGAGCAGTTCTTC
CASSLVPGGGGMDNNEQFF